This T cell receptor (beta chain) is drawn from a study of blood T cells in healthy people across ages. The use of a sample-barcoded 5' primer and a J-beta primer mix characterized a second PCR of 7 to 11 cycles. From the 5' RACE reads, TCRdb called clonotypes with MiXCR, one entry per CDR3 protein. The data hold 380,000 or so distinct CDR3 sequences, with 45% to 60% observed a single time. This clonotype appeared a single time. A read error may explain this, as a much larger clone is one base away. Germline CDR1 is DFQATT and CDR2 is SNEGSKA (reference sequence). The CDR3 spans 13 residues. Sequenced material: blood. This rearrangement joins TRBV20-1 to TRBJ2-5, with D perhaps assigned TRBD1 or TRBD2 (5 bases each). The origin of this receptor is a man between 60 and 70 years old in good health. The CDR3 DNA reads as TGCAGGGCTAGAGGGAACCAGGGAGTTGGCCAGTACTTC. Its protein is CRARGNQGVGQYF.